This T cell receptor (beta chain) is drawn from a study of blood T cells in healthy people across ages. Study-level background: Template-switching capture recovered about one barcoded beta molecule per two T cells.

Study conclusions and caveats: PBMCs went unsorted, and a conclusive naive versus antigen-experienced comparison was therefore prevented.

V trimming: 3 bases; J trimming: 6 bases; junction bases outside the gene matches: 8. Germline values: CDR1 SGHTA, CDR2 FQGNSA. This CDR3 has 15 amino acids. With a J-beta primer mix and a sample-barcoded 5' primer, a second PCR ran 7 to 11 cycles. TCRdb called the 5' RACE reads again in MiXCR, with one record for every CDR3 protein. The sample carries 550,000 to 800,000 distinct CDR3 sequences, roughly 20% recorded once. Concerning this clonotype: No antigen is known for it.

The clonotype comes from a man aged 70 or older in good health. Sequencing was carried out using blood. The chain joins TRBV7-2 to TRBJ2-3; 8 bases line up with TRBD1. The DNA of the CDR3 is TGTGCCAGCAGCTTCGTGGACAGGGATATGGATACGCAGTATTTT. Amino acids: CASSFVDRDMDTQYF.